Following are 19 T cell receptor beta chains from one sample sequenced in a study of neoadjuvant nivolumab and ipilimumab in lung cancer. The repertoire was sequenced with immunoSEQ multiplex PCR; TCRdb's copy has only in-frame clones and lacks some. The data show approximately 4,900 clones, 91% seen once. The specimen comprised blood, sampled after neoadjuvant nivolumab, alone or with ipilimumab, at or shortly before surgery. The receptors derive from an adult with non-small cell lung cancer. Some clones in this sample may be carry-over from other donors' samples.

The V and J genes are TRBV7-9 and TRBJ1-2, with D unclear. Germline CDR1 is SEHNR and CDR2 is FQNEAQ (reference sequence). The CDR3 is 14 residues long. The V and J ends lost 5 bases and 7 bases respectively, with 17 bases between them. The CDR3 protein is CASSTQSNSIGYTF. In DNA, the CDR3 is TGTGCCAGCAGCACCCAATCTAACAGCATTGGCTACACCTTC.

V usage is TRBV4-3 and J usage is TRBJ1-1; D remains ambiguous. V was cut by 0 bases and J by 3 bases, with 5 bases left in between. CDR1 LGHNA and CDR2 YSLEER come from the germline V gene. The CDR3 is 13 amino acids. The CDR3 nucleotides read TGCGCCAGCAGCCAAGAGGAGTACACTGAAGCTTTCTTT. It yields the protein CASSQEEYTEAFF.

The chain has TRBV5-1 and TRBJ1-5, with 10 bases matching TRBD1. The CDR3 totals 16 residues. Germline V gene lookup returns CDR1 SGHRS and CDR2 YFSETQ. The trim removed 0 bases at V and 4 bases at J, leaving 4 bases unmatched. The CDR3 loop is CASSLGQGAGNQPQHF. CDR3 coding DNA: TGCGCCAGCAGCTTGGGACAGGGGGCCGGGAATCAGCCCCAGCATTTT.

This clone was detected once. In DNA form, the CDR3 reads TGTGCCAGCTCACCGGGGAGGGAGGACTCTGGCTACACCTTC. It specifies CASSPGREDSGYTF. The chain uses TRBV18 and TRBJ1-2; D is uncertain. Deletions cut 3 bases from V and 7 bases from J, with 15 bases between. The CDR3 loop spans 14 amino acids. CDR1 is KGHSH, CDR2 LQKENI, per germline.

This chain uses TRBV29-1 with TRBJ1-2; a possible D gene is TRBD1 (5 bases). The germline V gene encodes CDR1 SQVTM and CDR2 ANQGSEA. This CDR3 region has 13 residues. Trimming stripped 4 bases from V and 6 bases from J, with 15 bases between. This CDR3 reads CSVVGGASHGYTF. CDR3 nucleotide sequence: TGCAGCGTTGTCGGAGGGGCCTCGCATGGCTACACCTTC.

J is TRBJ2-1 and V is TRBV12-5; D not resolved. The CDR3 contains 14 residues. Germline lookup yields CDR1 LGHNT and CDR2 FRNRAP. Deletions cut 10 bases from V and 1 base from J, with 14 bases between. The CDR3 nucleotides are TGTGCTACTATGGGCTTCGAATCCTACAATGAGCAGTTCTTC. It specifies CATMGFESYNEQFF.

V gene TRBV5-1 combines with J gene TRBJ2-3; 11 positions match TRBD1. The germline V gene encodes CDR1 SGHRS and CDR2 YFSETQ. Losses at the gene ends were 5 bases for V and 6 bases for J; bases not matched to a gene: 5. The CDR3 has 14 amino acids. CDR3 bases: TGCGCCAGCAGTACCGGGACAGGGGGTGATACGCAGTATTTT. Translation: CASSTGTGGDTQYF.

The rearrangement links TRBV5-1 to TRBJ2-7, with 8 bases aligning to TRBD1. The trim removed 4 bases at V and 3 bases at J, leaving 6 bases unmatched. Germline values: CDR1 SGHRS, CDR2 YFSETQ. This CDR3 contains 14 residues. CDR3: CASSTQGTGYEQYF. CDR3 nucleotide sequence: TGCGCCAGCAGCACCCAAGGGACAGGCTACGAGCAGTACTTC.

The chain combines TRBV7-2 with TRBJ2-3; D remains ambiguous. Germline assignment: CDR1 SGHTA and CDR2 FQGNSA. The CDR3 has 14 amino acids. V was pared by 1 base and J by 3 bases, with 8 bases between. In nucleotides, the CDR3 is TGTGCCAGCAGCTTAGTTCTCGGTACAGATACGCAGTATTTT. Amino acid sequence: CASSLVLGTDTQYF.

The sample holds one count of this clone. This rearrangement joins TRBV5-1 to TRBJ2-3; D gene uncertain. V dropped 4 bases and J dropped 4 bases, with 10 bases sitting between them. Per the germline V gene, CDR1 is SGHRS and CDR2 is YFSETQ. CDR3 length equals 13 residues. CDR3 region: CASSPSEADTQYF. The CDR3 nucleotides read TGCGCCAGCAGCCCCAGTGAGGCAGATACGCAGTATTTT. Full variable domain (missing parts from reference TRBV5-1 and TRBJ2-3): KAGVTQTPRYLIKTRGQQVTLSCSPISGHRSVSWYQQTPGQGLQFLFEYFSETQRNKGNFPGRFSGRQFSNSRSEMNVSTLELGDSALYLCASSPSEADTQYFGPGTRLTVL.

The V gene is TRBV7-9, the J gene TRBJ2-5; 7 nucleotides agree with TRBD1. Germline V gives CDR1 SEHNR, CDR2 FQNEAQ (reference sequence). The CDR3 is 13 residues long. V was pared by 1 base and J by 4 bases, with 0 bases of the junction left unmatched. This chain's CDR3 is CASSLGQGETQYF. Here the CDR3 DNA reads TGTGCCAGCAGCTTAGGACAGGGAGAGACCCAGTACTTC.

This rearrangement joins TRBV27 to TRBJ2-7, with 9 nucleotides matching TRBD2. The CDR3 consists of 14 residues. CDR1 is MNHEY and CDR2 is SMNVEV in the germline V gene (reference sequence). V was pared by 5 bases and J by 4 bases, with 6 bases of the junction left unmatched. As DNA, the CDR3 is TGTGCCAGCAGTGGAGTAGCGGGAGTTTACGAGCAGTACTTC. It yields the protein CASSGVAGVYEQYF.

V is TRBV7-9 and J is TRBJ2-3, with 11 bases lining up with TRBD2. The CDR3 has 15 amino acids. V was pared by 5 bases and J by 3 bases, with 4 bases of the junction left unmatched. The germline V gene encodes CDR1 SEHNR and CDR2 FQNEAQ (reference sequence). DNA of the CDR3: TGTGCCAGCAGCGTGACTAGCGGGAAGACAGATACGCAGTATTTT. Translated: CASSVTSGKTDTQYF.

V gene TRBV11-2 combines with J gene TRBJ2-1; D may be TRBD1 (7 bases). The V end was cut by 1 base, the J end by 4 bases, with 11 bases between. Germline V gene data show CDR1 as SGHAT and CDR2 as FQNNGV. The CDR3 spans 15 residues. As DNA, the CDR3 is TGTGCCAGCAGCTTAGGGCAGGGGGGTTACAATGAGCAGTTCTTC. Encoded protein: CASSLGQGGYNEQFF.

The rearrangement joins TRBV4-3 to TRBJ1-1; D uncertain. Trimming left V 0 bases short and J 6 bases short, with 11 bases between. The CDR3 is 14 residues long. From germline, CDR1 is LGHNA and CDR2 YSLEER. The CDR3: CASSQDNEGAEAFF. The CDR3 DNA reads TGCGCCAGCAGCCAAGATAACGAAGGAGCTGAAGCTTTCTTT.

This chain uses TRBV6-6 with TRBJ1-5; D is unclear. CDR1 and CDR2 (germline): MNHNY, SVGAGI (reference sequence). The V end was cut by 0 bases, the J end by 6 bases, with 6 bases between. The CDR3 loop spans 13 amino acids. CDR3 protein: CASSYSSPQPQHF. The CDR3 DNA follows: TGTGCCAGCAGTTACTCATCACCTCAGCCCCAGCATTTT.

The chain combines TRBV7-2 with TRBJ1-2; a possible D gene is TRBD1 (5 bases). This CDR3 spans 13 amino acids. Trimming pared 5 bases from V and 0 bases from J, leaving 7 bases between. Germline V gene sequence: CDR1 SGHTA, CDR2 FQGNSA. CDR3 nucleotide sequence: TGTGCCAGCAGCCGGGACGCTAACTATGGCTACACCTTC. Translating it yields CASSRDANYGYTF.

The chain links TRBV9 to TRBJ2-2, with TRBD2 matching over 8 bases. Germline CDR1 is SGDLS and CDR2 is YYNGEE. The ends lost 3 bases at V and 3 bases at J; junction bases unmatched: 7. The CDR3 is made up of 16 amino acids. This chain's CDR3 is CASSAAGTRDTGELFF. In DNA, the CDR3 is TGTGCCAGCAGCGCGGCCGGGACTAGAGACACCGGGGAGCTGTTTTTT.

The genes are TRBV5-1 and TRBJ2-3; 10 bases are shared with TRBD2. CDR3 length: 16 amino acids. J lost 2 bases, V lost 5 bases, and 8 bases had no gene match. The germline V gene has CDR1 SGHRS and CDR2 YFSETQ. CDR3 loop: CASSFSLAGATDTQYF. As DNA, the CDR3 is TGCGCCAGCAGTTTTTCTCTAGCGGGAGCCACAGATACGCAGTATTTT.